This T cell receptor beta chain originates from a study of blood T cell repertoires in COVID-19. Study information: The United States, Italy and Spain were the sources of the acute and convalescent COVID-19 samples.

In the original processing: By means of reference gene primer amplification, nucleated cell counts were estimated. Method: immunoSEQ multiplex PCR; TCRdb's copy keeps in-frame clones and lacks some. V, J and clone size were drawn from that table, and D and trimming were deduced from the DNA. Of about 220,000 clones listed, about 88% are singletons. This CDR3 region has 15 residues. V dropped 5 bases and J dropped 5; count of bases not matched to a gene: 12. CDR1 and CDR2 from the germline V gene are SGHRS and YFSETQ. Sample: PBMCs or T cells enriched from blood (not recorded which). V gene TRBV5-1 combines with J gene TRBJ1-2; 7 bases match TRBD1. The TCR comes from a woman in her twenties or thirties who had recovered from COVID-19. CDR3 amino acids: CASRRDRDGGYGYTF. The DNA for the CDR3 is TGCGCCAGCAGGAGAGACAGGGATGGGGGGTATGGCTACACCTTC. Using reference TRBV5-1 and TRBJ1-2 for the parts outside the CDR3, the full variable domain is KAGVTQTPRYLIKTRGQQVTLSCSPISGHRSVSWYQQTPGQGLQFLFEYFSETQRNKGNFPGRFSGRQFSNSRSEMNVSTLELGDSALYLCASRRDRDGGYGYTFGSGTRLTVV.